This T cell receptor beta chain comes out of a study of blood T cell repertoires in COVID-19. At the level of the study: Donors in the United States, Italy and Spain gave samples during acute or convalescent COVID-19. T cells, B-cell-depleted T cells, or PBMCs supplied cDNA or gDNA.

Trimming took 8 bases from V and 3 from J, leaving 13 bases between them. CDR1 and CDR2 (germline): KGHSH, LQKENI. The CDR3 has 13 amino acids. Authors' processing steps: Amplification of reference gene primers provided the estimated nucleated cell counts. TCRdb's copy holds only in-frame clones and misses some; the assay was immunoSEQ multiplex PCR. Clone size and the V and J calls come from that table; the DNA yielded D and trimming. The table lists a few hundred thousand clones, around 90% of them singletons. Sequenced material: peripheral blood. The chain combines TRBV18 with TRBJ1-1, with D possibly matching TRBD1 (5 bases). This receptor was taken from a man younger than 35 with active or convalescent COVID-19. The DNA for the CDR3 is TGTGCCAGCGGCCAGGGTGGAGACACTGAAGCTTTCTTT. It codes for CASGQGGDTEAFF.